This T cell receptor beta chain was captured by sequencing in a study of blood T cells in healthy people across ages. Whole-study results and caveats: Lack of knowledge of donor CMV status possibly confounded expanded clonotype changes.

The use of a sample-barcoded 5' primer and a J-beta primer mix characterized a second PCR of roughly 6 to 12 cycles. Using its own MiXCR run on the 5' RACE reads, TCRdb lists one record per CDR3 protein. The sample records approximately 1.5 million distinct CDR3 sequences, 30% to 35% being singletons. Details on this clonotype: As yet, its antigen is unknown.

V dropped 6 bases and J dropped 5 bases, with 10 bases sitting between them. This CDR3 is 12 amino acids long. This receptor was taken from a woman in her twenties or thirties in good health. This sequence joins TRBV12-3 or TRBV12-4 and TRBJ2-5; either TRBD1 or TRBD2 may supply D (5 bases each). The specimen sequenced was blood. CDR3 nucleotide sequence: TGTGCCAGCAGCGGGACGTTGGAGACCCAGTACTTC. This codes for CASSGTLETQYF.